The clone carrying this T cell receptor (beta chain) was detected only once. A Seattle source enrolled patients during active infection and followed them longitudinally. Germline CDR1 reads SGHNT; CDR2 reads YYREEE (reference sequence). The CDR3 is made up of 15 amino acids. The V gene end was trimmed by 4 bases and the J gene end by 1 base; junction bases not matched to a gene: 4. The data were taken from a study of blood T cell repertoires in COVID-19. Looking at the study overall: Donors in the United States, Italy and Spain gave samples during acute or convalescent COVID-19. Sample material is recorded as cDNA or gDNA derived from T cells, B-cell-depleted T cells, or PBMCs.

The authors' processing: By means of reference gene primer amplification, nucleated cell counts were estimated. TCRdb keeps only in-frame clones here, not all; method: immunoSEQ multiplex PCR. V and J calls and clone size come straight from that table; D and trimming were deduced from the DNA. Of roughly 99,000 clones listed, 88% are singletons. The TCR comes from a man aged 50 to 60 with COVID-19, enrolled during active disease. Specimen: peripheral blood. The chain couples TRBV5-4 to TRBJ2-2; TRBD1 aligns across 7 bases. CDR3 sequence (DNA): TGTGCCAGCAGCCCCAGACAGGGGAACACCGGGGAGCTGTTTTTT. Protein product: CASSPRQGNTGELFF.